These T cell receptor beta chains were read from a single sample in a study of blood T cell repertoires in COVID-19. This table comes from immunoSEQ multiplex PCR, and its TCRdb copy is limited to in-frame clones, with some not included. The sample holds around 150,000 clones; approximately 90% are singletons and the top ten take 3% to 4.5%. Sequencing input: peripheral blood. The source is an older woman who had recovered from COVID-19. CDR3s include the opening cysteine and the closing phenylalanine or tryptophan. The order of the fields is J gene, D gene, V gene, CDR3 protein. D genes are given only for firm matches.

>TRBJ2-3|TRBD2|TRBV4-1
CASSQAGGPLGTQYF
>TRBJ1-2|-|TRBV11-2
CASSLDLSYGYTF
>TRBJ2-1|-|TRBV5-1
CASSLGQYNEQFF
>TRBJ1-1|-|TRBV29-1
CSVGDSPEAFF
>TRBJ2-6|TRBD1|TRBV18
CASSAGQAERANVLTF
>TRBJ1-1|TRBD1|TRBV4-1
CASSQLGSRHRTGGRAFF
>TRBJ2-3|-|TRBV7-9
CASSLVGQGISDTQYF
>TRBJ1-4|TRBD1|TRBV5-1
CASSSGQEIEKLFF
>TRBJ1-1|TRBD1|TRBV15
CATSRETGLAFF
>TRBJ1-6|-|TRBV5-1
CASSLDSQGVNSPLHF
>TRBJ1-1|-|TRBV5-1
CASSLGHPMNTEAFF
>TRBJ1-4|-|TRBV28
CASRVSTITNEKLFF
>TRBJ1-2|-|TRBV5-5
CASSSTGSMGGYTF
>TRBJ2-1|TRBD2|TRBV7-9
CASSGKTIAGARNEQFF
>TRBJ2-7|TRBD1|TRBV4-3
CASSQQPGQGMEQYF
>TRBJ2-2|TRBD2|TRBV28
CASSEGTSGYTGELFF
>TRBJ1-2|-|TRBV30
CAWSPNEANGYTF
>TRBJ2-1|TRBD2|TRBV10-3
CAIQTSGGRVDEQFF
>TRBJ2-7|TRBD2|TRBV2
CASSEGLAGAYEQYF
>TRBJ2-4|TRBD2|TRBV30
CAWSVFLTSGGLAKNIQYF
>TRBJ1-1|-|TRBV18
CASSFWANTEAFF
>TRBJ1-2|-|TRBV18
CASSPTPQDFYGYTF
>TRBJ2-1|-|TRBV10-3
CAISDRAGENEQFF
>TRBJ2-1|TRBD2|TRBV7-2
CASSHRLAGEVEQFF
>TRBJ1-4|TRBD1|TRBV29-1
CSVGTGGTTNEKLFF
>TRBJ2-2|TRBD2|TRBV4-1
CASSQSPRGYGTGELFF
>TRBJ2-1|TRBD2|TRBV5-4
CASSLRTSRNNEQFF
>TRBJ1-1|TRBD1|TRBV3-1/TRBV3-2
CASSQGGQSNTEAFF
>TRBJ1-5|-|TRBV4-1
CASSQDGGHNLNQPQHF
>TRBJ2-5|TRBD2|TRBV30
CALTSGGGETQYF
>TRBJ2-1|TRBD2|TRBV19
CASSIGKGAPSGGDEQFF
>TRBJ1-5|-|TRBV4-1
CASSQDMGGGRGPQHF
>TRBJ1-3|TRBD1|TRBV12-3/TRBV12-4
CASRPGQGNTIYF
>TRBJ2-1|TRBD2|TRBV6-4
CASTRLAGGSHNEQFF
>TRBJ1-2|-|TRBV28
CASTPEDFYGYTF
>TRBJ1-6|-|TRBV6-5
CASSSRTGRSSPLHF
>TRBJ2-1|-|TRBV5-4
CASSLAGSGVYEQFF
>TRBJ2-5|TRBD2|TRBV28
CASKTRTSGGVPETQYF
>TRBJ2-5|-|TRBV5-1
CASKENTGSEETQYF
>TRBJ1-4|-|TRBV28
CASRGRAYEKLFF
>TRBJ1-1|-|TRBV5-1
CASSEQGHTEAFF